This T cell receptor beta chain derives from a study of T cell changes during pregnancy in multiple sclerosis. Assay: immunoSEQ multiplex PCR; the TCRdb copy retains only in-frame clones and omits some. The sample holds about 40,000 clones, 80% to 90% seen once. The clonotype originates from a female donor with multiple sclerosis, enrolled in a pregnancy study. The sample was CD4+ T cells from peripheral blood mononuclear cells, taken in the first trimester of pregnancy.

The CDR3 coding sequence is TGTGCCAGCAGCTCCCAGACAGGGTGGGTCTATGGCTACACCTTC. Translated: CASSSQTGWVYGYTF. This chain joins TRBV7-2 and TRBJ1-2; 7 bases line up with TRBD1. This CDR3 has 15 amino acids. Per the germline V gene, CDR1 is SGHTA and CDR2 is FQGNSA. V lost 4 bases, J lost 4 bases, and 9 bases stayed unmatched.